These T cell receptor beta chains were read from a single sample in a study of blood T cell repertoires in COVID-19. The method was immunoSEQ multiplex PCR; TCRdb's version includes in-frame clones alone and lacks a portion of them. Of tens of thousands of clones listed, around four fifths are singletons. The sequenced sample consisted of peripheral blood. The source is a man between 65 and 79 years old with acute or convalescent COVID-19. CDR3s leave out the opening cysteine and the closing phenylalanine or tryptophan. Each record gives: D gene, J gene, V gene, CDR3 protein. The D gene is left open where the match is weak.

TRBD1	TRBJ2-1	TRBV23-1	ASSRSQGANEQF
NA	TRBJ2-3	TRBV6-5	ASTKAETSTDTQY
NA	TRBJ2-1	TRBV6-2/TRBV6-3	ASSSASPREF
TRBD1	TRBJ1-4	TRBV12-5	ASGAGTENEKLF
NA	TRBJ1-2	TRBV29-1	SVDPQGSSGYT
NA	TRBJ2-2	TRBV6-6	ASSPVRVTDTGELF
TRBD1	TRBJ2-3	TRBV5-1	ASKTGGTDTQY
TRBD1	TRBJ1-4	TRBV19	ASSIPPQGGSNEKLF
TRBD1	TRBJ1-1	TRBV5-1	ASSLGGANTEAF
TRBD1	TRBJ1-5	TRBV10-3	AISESTGNQPQH
TRBD2	TRBJ2-5	TRBV7-2	ASTSTRGGETQY
NA	TRBJ2-7	TRBV13	ASSQGPYEQY
TRBD1	TRBJ2-2	TRBV28	ASSSSPGQGTAGELF
NA	TRBJ1-6	TRBV2	ASSDWGRQNSPLH
NA	TRBJ2-3	TRBV9	ASGATGAPDTQY
TRBD1	TRBJ1-2	TRBV6-5	ASSPGGRGYT
NA	TRBJ1-4	TRBV6-2/TRBV6-3	ASSFTGKLF
NA	TRBJ1-5	TRBV3-1/TRBV3-2	ASSPRENQPQH
NA	TRBJ1-6	TRBV30	AWSGHRRAYNSPLH
TRBD1	TRBJ2-7	TRBV10-2	ASSLQGKGNVYEQY
TRBD1	TRBJ2-7	TRBV18	ASSPQSQGAGYEQY
TRBD1	TRBJ1-2	TRBV2	ASGDRGYGYT
NA	TRBJ2-1	TRBV5-1	ASSLVDWKSSYNEQF
NA	TRBJ2-3	TRBV28	ASSQLMGGTDTQY
TRBD1	TRBJ2-5	TRBV3-1/TRBV3-2	ASSQVGQGRRQETQY
NA	TRBJ2-2	TRBV10-2	ASSEPGLYTGELF
TRBD1	TRBJ2-7	TRBV2	ATHLGQGVHEQY
TRBD2	TRBJ2-5	TRBV19	ASSIGRAYQETQY
TRBD1	TRBJ2-7	TRBV6-5	ASGTTGKWSYEQY
TRBD2	TRBJ2-1	TRBV11-2	ASSLTGTSVGNEQF
TRBD1	TRBJ1-2	TRBV28	ASMDGQDYFYAGYT
TRBD1	TRBJ2-7	TRBV2	ASSVNNRGPYEQY
NA	TRBJ2-5	TRBV7-2	ASSFFRRETQY
TRBD2	TRBJ2-1	TRBV12-3/TRBV12-4	ASSRTSGGQF
TRBD1	TRBJ2-1	TRBV5-4	ASSRDRGNYNEQF
TRBD1	TRBJ2-5	TRBV5-1	ASSSTGTGTQETQY
TRBD2	TRBJ2-1	TRBV5-1	ASSLLLAGIGNEQF
TRBD1	TRBJ1-1	TRBV11-1	ASSPGQRNTEAF
TRBD1	TRBJ2-7	TRBV5-4	ASYRLGQGLHEQY
NA	TRBJ2-5	TRBV7-3	ASSLQGGRQETQY
TRBD1	TRBJ2-4	TRBV5-1	ASSLGNRGAKNIQY
TRBD1	TRBJ2-5	TRBV9	ASSPPTGIGETQY
TRBD2	TRBJ2-3	TRBV6-5	ASSLLAADTDTQY
NA	TRBJ2-3	TRBV28	ASKRGGTDTQY
NA	TRBJ1-1	TRBV19	ATLGVRNTEAF
NA	TRBJ2-2	TRBV4-1	ASSQDPTGSTGELF
TRBD1	TRBJ2-7	TRBV5-1	ASSAGQAYEQY
TRBD1	TRBJ2-3	TRBV14	ASSRTGGRADTQY
NA	TRBJ1-2	TRBV6-1	ASSEQEDYGYT